These 21 T cell receptor beta chains originate from one sample sequenced in a study of cytotoxic CD8 clonotypes in ibrutinib-treated CLL. Using immunoSEQ multiplex PCR, the repertoire was profiled, and TCRdb retains in-frame clones only, with some absent. The repertoire has 160,000 or so clones, over 65% of them found once; the top ten carry roughly 1.9%. This sample comprised PBMCs, obtained after 12 months of ibrutinib treatment. These receptor sequences come from a human donor with chronic lymphocytic leukemia.

The gene calls are TRBV4-3 and TRBJ2-1, with unresolved D. V was cut by 2 bases and J by 1 base, with 15 bases left in between. Germline V lookup: CDR1 LGHNA, CDR2 YSLEER. The CDR3 runs to 17 residues. DNA for the CDR3: TGCGCCAGCAGCCAATTACTGAACTTGGGGTCCTACAATGAGCAGTTCTTC. It codes for CASSQLLNLGSYNEQFF.

V usage is TRBV19 and J usage is TRBJ2-5; tentative D call: TRBD1 (6 bases). CDR1 and CDR2 from the germline V gene are LNHDA and SQIVND (reference sequence). The CDR3 consists of 14 residues. Trimming took 6 bases from V and 5 from J, leaving 16 bases between them. DNA of the CDR3: TGTGCCAGTAGCACCCGACAGGATGGGGAGACCCAGTACTTC. Its translation is CASSTRQDGETQYF.

The chain combines TRBV30 with TRBJ2-7; D gene uncertain. V was clipped by 2 bases and J by 0 bases, with 20 bases between them. The germline gives CDR1 GTSNPN, CDR2 SVGIG (reference sequence). The CDR3 length is 17 residues. In DNA form, the CDR3 reads TGTGCCTGGAGTAAAATGACGGGCGCGTCCCACTCCTACGAGCAGTACTTC. The encoded protein is CAWSKMTGASHSYEQYF.

This chain uses TRBV28 with TRBJ2-1, with TRBD1 matching 10 bases. Germline CDR1 is MDHEN and CDR2 is SYDVKM. V trimming: 6 bases; J trimming: 3 bases; junction bases outside the gene matches: 8. The CDR3 totals 16 residues. This chain's CDR3 is CASSPPGQGSYNEQFF. In DNA, the CDR3 is TGTGCCAGCAGCCCCCCGGGACAGGGGAGCTACAATGAGCAGTTCTTC.

This clone was found a few times. The chain recombines TRBV15 with TRBJ1-5; TRBD1 might be the D (6 bases). The CDR3 length is 16 residues. V lost 3 bases, J lost 6 bases, and 18 bases lay in between. Germline V gene data show CDR1 as LNHNV and CDR2 as YYDKDF (reference sequence). The CDR3 coding sequence is TGTGCCACCAGCAGCAACCGGGGGGCAGGGAGTCAGCCCCAGCATTTT. It codes for CATSSNRGAGSQPQHF.

The chain joins TRBV4-2 to TRBJ2-3, with a tentative D call TRBD2 (6 bases). Per germline, CDR1 LGHNA and CDR2 YNFKEQ. The V end lost 3 bases, the J end lost 5 bases, and 12 bases lay between the germline ends. CDR3 size: 14 residues. The CDR3 DNA is TGTGCCAGCAGCCAGGCCCAGGAGGGAGATACGCAGTATTTT. Amino acids: CASSQAQEGDTQYF.

CDR3 bases: TGTGCCAGCAGCCCCGGGTGGGGGGCAGGAGACTATGGCTACACCTTC. It codes for CASSPGWGAGDYGYTF. This sequence joins TRBV7-2 and TRBJ1-2, with D possibly TRBD1 on 6 matching bases. The V gene's germline CDR1 is SGHTA and CDR2 FQGNSA. The length of the CDR3 is 16 residues. Deletions cut 5 bases from V and 3 bases from J, with 19 bases between.

This clone appeared once. This chain connects TRBV30 to TRBJ2-3, with 9 positions matching TRBD2. Germline V gene sequence: CDR1 GTSNPN, CDR2 SVGIG (reference sequence). This CDR3 comprises 15 residues. The junction had 6 bases not matched to a gene; V was cut back by 3 bases and J by 2 bases. Here the CDR3 reads CAWRTSGGLTDTQYF. The CDR3 nucleotides are TGTGCCTGGAGAACGAGCGGGGGGCTCACAGATACGCAGTATTTT.

This chain connects TRBV6-6 to TRBJ2-5; tentative D call: TRBD1 (6 bases). Trimming pared 4 bases from V and 0 bases from J, leaving 15 bases between. Germline assignment: CDR1 MNHNY and CDR2 SVGAGI (reference sequence). The CDR3 runs 16 residues. CDR3 bases: TGTGCCAGCAGTTCCCACAGGGCTTTGTACCAAGAGACCCAGTACTTC. Protein product: CASSSHRALYQETQYF.

V is TRBV5-4 and J is TRBJ2-1; D may be TRBD1 or TRBD2 (8 bases each). This CDR3 is 16 amino acids long. Looked up from germline, CDR1 is SGHNT and CDR2 is YYREEE (reference sequence). V was pared by 5 bases and J by 4 bases, with 19 bases between. Here the CDR3 DNA reads TGTGCCAGCAGGGACAGGGCGGCTAGCGGGTACAATGAGCAGTTCTTC. Its protein is CASRDRAASGYNEQFF. The entire variable domain, with the rest obtained from reference TRBV5-4 and TRBJ2-1, is as follows: ETGVTQSPTHLIKTRGQQVTLRCSSQSGHNTVSWYQQALGQGPQFIFQYYREEENGRGNFPPRFSGLQFPNYSSELNVNALELDDSALYLCASRDRAASGYNEQFFGPGTRLTVL.

This clone occurred a few times. Other DNA sequences in this specimen translate into the identical CDR3. The chain couples TRBV7-9 to TRBJ1-2, with D hard to call. Trimming cost V 6 bases and J 4 bases, with 21 bases left between them. CDR1 is SEHNR, CDR2 FQNEAQ, per germline (reference sequence). This CDR3 region has 16 residues. The CDR3 coding sequence is TGTGCCAGCAGATTAATTTCCCCACGGAAGCCCTATGGCTACACCTTC. It specifies CASRLISPRKPYGYTF.

The V gene is TRBV28, the J gene TRBJ1-4, with 10 bases matching TRBD1. Germline loops: CDR1 MDHEN, CDR2 SYDVKM. J was trimmed by 3 bases and V by 6 bases; bases with no gene match: 4. The CDR3 is 15 amino acids. CDR3 protein: CASRRQGAPNEKLFF. CDR3 sequence (DNA): TGTGCCAGCAGGAGACAGGGGGCGCCTAATGAAAAACTGTTTTTT. Drawing the rest from reference TRBV28 and TRBJ1-4, the complete variable domain is DVKVTQSSRYLVKRTGEKVFLECVQDMDHENMFWYRQDPGLGLRLIYFSYDVKMKEKGDIPEGYSVSREKKERFSLILESASTNQTSMYLCASRRQGAPNEKLFFGSGTQLSVL.

The rearrangement joins TRBV7-3 to TRBJ1-4; TRBD1 is a possible D gene (6 bases). This CDR3 is 14 amino acids long. CDR1 and CDR2 from the germline V gene are SGHTA and FQGTGA. Trimming shortened V by 5 bases and J by 6 bases, and 13 bases separated the two germline ends. CDR3 sequence reads: CASSLDRSYEKLFF. The CDR3 DNA reads TGTGCCAGCAGCCTGGACAGATCCTATGAAAAACTGTTTTTT. The variable domain in full, completed from reference TRBV7-3 and TRBJ1-4, reads GAGVSQTPSNKVTEKGKYVELRCDPISGHTALYWYRQSLGQGPEFLIYFQGTGAADDSGLPNDRFFAVRPEGSVSTLKIQRTERGDSAVYLCASSLDRSYEKLFFGSGTQLSVL.

This clone appeared a few times. This same CDR3 is encoded by further DNA sequences in the sample. The rearrangement uses TRBV18 and TRBJ2-7; 8 bases map to TRBD1. Trimming removed 2 bases from V and 0 bases from J; junction bases left unmatched: 0. Per germline, CDR1 KGHSH and CDR2 LQKENI. The CDR3 is 14 residues long. CDR3 sequence: CASSPTGGSYEQYF. In nucleotides, the CDR3 is TGTGCCAGCTCACCAACAGGGGGCTCCTACGAGCAGTACTTC.

V usage is TRBV30 and J usage is TRBJ1-2, with 11 bases identical to TRBD1. This CDR3 is 14 amino acids long. V was pared by 6 bases and J by 5 bases, with 8 bases of the junction left unmatched. CDR1 is GTSNPN and CDR2 is SVGIG in the germline V gene (reference sequence). The CDR3 protein is CACPSGDRGYGYTF. CDR3 nucleotide sequence: TGTGCCTGTCCTTCTGGGGACAGGGGGTATGGCTACACCTTC.

The chain couples TRBV25-1 to TRBJ1-1, with a possible D match to TRBD1 (6 bases). Germline V gene sequence: CDR1 MGHDK, CDR2 SYGVNS. Trimming removed 1 base at V and 5 bases at J, with 11 bases between. CDR3 length: 14 residues. This CDR3 reads CASSEFTGKTEAFF. CDR3 DNA: TGTGCCAGCAGTGAATTTACAGGGAAAACTGAAGCTTTCTTT.

This rearrangement joins TRBV4-3 to TRBJ2-1; unclear D gene. With 1 base removed from V and 7 bases from J, the gap between germline ends came to 20 bases. This CDR3 has 17 amino acids. The germline CDR1 and CDR2 sequences are LGHNA and YSLEER. The CDR3 reads CASSQVKVTPRRNEQFF. As DNA, the CDR3 is TGCGCCAGCAGCCAAGTTAAGGTTACTCCTCGGCGGAATGAGCAGTTCTTC.

This chain uses TRBV7-9 with TRBJ1-5; 8 nucleotides align to TRBD1. Germline trimming cut 5 bases from V and 6 bases from J; bases unmatched to any gene: 12. The CDR3 has 16 amino acids. CDR1 and CDR2 (germline): SEHNR, FQNEAQ (reference sequence). CDR3 bases: TGTGCCAGCAGCCACCCGGCGACAGGGGAAGGTCAGCCCCAGCATTTT. It codes for CASSHPATGEGQPQHF. Drawing the rest from reference TRBV7-9 and TRBJ1-5, the complete variable domain is DTGVSQNPRHKITKRGQNVTFRCDPISEHNRLYWYRQTLGQGPEFLTYFQNEAQLEKSRLLSDRFSAERPKGSFSTLEIQRTEQGDSAMYLCASSHPATGEGQPQHFGDGTRLSIL.

This chain joins TRBV7-2 and TRBJ2-1, with TRBD2 identical over 9 bases. J gave up 9 bases and V 3 bases, and 3 bases lay outside the gene matches. Germline V gene data show CDR1 as SGHTA and CDR2 as FQGNSA. This CDR3 has 13 amino acids. The DNA for the CDR3 is TGTGCCAGCAGCTTGGCTAGCGGGGTTGAGCAGTTCTTC. It translates to CASSLASGVEQFF.

This clone was observed at least ten times. The chain uses TRBV28 and TRBJ1-1, with D tentatively TRBD1 (6 bases). The germline V and J ends were trimmed by 6 bases and 1 base, with 15 bases remaining between them. This CDR3 has 15 residues. Looked up from germline, CDR1 is MDHEN and CDR2 is SYDVKM. The CDR3 bases are TGTGCCAGCAGGGTAAGGGGGGTTCGGAACACTGAAGCTTTCTTT. This codes for CASRVRGVRNTEAFF.

This rearrangement joins TRBV5-1 to TRBJ1-3; 8 bases are shared with TRBD1. V shed 0 bases, J shed 2 bases, and the junction held 4 bases outside the gene matches. The germline gives CDR1 SGHRS, CDR2 YFSETQ. The CDR3 spans 16 residues. CDR3 nucleotides: TGCGCCAGCAGCTTGGATTGGGGACAGGCTGGAAACACCATATATTTT. Translating gives CASSLDWGQAGNTIYF. The complete variable domain, with remaining parts taken from reference TRBV5-1 and TRBJ1-3, reads KAGVTQTPRYLIKTRGQQVTLSCSPISGHRSVSWYQQTPGQGLQFLFEYFSETQRNKGNFPGRFSGRQFSNSRSEMNVSTLELGDSALYLCASSLDWGQAGNTIYFGEGSWLTVV.